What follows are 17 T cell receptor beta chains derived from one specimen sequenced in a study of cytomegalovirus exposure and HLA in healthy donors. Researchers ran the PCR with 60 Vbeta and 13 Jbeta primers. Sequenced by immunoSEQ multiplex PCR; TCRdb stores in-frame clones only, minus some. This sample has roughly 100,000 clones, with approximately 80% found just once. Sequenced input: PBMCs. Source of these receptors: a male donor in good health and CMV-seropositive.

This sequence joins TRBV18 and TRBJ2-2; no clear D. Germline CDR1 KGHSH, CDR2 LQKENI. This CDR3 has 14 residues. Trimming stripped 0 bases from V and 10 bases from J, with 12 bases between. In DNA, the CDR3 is TGTGCCAGCTCACCACCTAGCATCCTTAAGGAGCTGTTTTTT. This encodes CASSPPSILKELFF.

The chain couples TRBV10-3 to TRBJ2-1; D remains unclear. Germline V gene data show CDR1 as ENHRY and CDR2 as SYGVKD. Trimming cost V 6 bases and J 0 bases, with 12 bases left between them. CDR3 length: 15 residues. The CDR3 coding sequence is TGTGCCATCAGGACCGACTCAAGCTCCTACAATGAGCAGTTCTTC. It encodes CAIRTDSSSYNEQFF.

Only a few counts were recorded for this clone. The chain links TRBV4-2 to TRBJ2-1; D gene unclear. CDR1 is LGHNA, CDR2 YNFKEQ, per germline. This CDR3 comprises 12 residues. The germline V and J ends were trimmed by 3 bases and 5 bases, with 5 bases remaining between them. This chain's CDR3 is CASSHRDNEQFF. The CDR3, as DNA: TGTGCCAGCAGCCACCGGGACAATGAGCAGTTCTTC.

As DNA, the CDR3 is TGCAGCGGGGAGGGGGTCGGAGCCGGGGAGCTGTTTTTT. This codes for CSGEGVGAGELFF. The rearrangement links TRBV29-1 to TRBJ2-2; D might be TRBD2 (7 bases). CDR1 SQVTM and CDR2 ANQGSEA come from the germline V gene. Trimming removed 7 bases from V and 6 bases from J, with 15 bases in between. This CDR3 region has 13 residues.

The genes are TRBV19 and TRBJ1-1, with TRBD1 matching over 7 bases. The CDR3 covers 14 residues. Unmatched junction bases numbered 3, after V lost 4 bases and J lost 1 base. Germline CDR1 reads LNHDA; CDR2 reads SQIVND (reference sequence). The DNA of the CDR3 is TGTGCCAGTAGTACCCGGGACAGGAACACTGAAGCTTTCTTT. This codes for CASSTRDRNTEAFF.

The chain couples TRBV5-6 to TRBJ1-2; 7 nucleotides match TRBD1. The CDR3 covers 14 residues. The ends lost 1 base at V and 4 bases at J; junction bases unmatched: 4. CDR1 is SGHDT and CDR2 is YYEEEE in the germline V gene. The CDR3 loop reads CASSLIRGSYGYTF. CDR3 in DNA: TGTGCCAGCAGCTTGATCAGGGGGTCCTATGGCTACACCTTC.

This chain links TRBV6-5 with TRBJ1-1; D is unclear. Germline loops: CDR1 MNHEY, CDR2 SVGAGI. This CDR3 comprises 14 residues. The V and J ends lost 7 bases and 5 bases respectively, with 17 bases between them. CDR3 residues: CASTPTRTWTEAFF. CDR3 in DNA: TGTGCCAGCACCCCAACAAGGACTTGGACTGAAGCTTTCTTT.

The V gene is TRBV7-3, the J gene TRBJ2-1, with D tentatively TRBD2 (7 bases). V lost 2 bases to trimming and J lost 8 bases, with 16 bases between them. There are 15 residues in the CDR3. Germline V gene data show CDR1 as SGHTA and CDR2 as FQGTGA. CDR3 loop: CASSLGGAVGDEQFF. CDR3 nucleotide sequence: TGTGCCAGCAGCTTAGGGGGGGCGGTCGGCGATGAGCAGTTCTTC.

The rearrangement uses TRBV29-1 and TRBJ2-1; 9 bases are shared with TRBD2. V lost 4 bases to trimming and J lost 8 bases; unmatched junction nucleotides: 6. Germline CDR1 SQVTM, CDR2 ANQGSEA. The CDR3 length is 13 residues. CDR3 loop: CSVALAGRDEQFF. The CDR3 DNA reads TGCAGCGTTGCGCTAGCGGGGAGGGATGAGCAGTTCTTC.

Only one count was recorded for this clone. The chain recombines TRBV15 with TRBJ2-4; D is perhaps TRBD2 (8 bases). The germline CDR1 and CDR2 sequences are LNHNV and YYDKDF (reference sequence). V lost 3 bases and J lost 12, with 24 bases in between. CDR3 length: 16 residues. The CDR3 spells CATSSWGSSAGDSQYF. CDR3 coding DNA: TGTGCCACCAGCAGTTGGGGATCCTCAGCGGGGGACAGTCAGTACTTC.

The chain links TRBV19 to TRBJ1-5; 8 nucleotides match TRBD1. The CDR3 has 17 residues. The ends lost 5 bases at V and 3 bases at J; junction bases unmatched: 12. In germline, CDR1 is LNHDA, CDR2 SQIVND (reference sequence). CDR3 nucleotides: TGTGCCAGTAGTCTCTGGGCCGGACAGGGAGCCAATCAGCCCCAGCATTTT. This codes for CASSLWAGQGANQPQHF.

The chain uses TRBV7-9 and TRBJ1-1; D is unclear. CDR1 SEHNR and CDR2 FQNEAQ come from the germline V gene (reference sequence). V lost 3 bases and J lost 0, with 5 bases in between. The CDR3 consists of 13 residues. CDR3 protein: CASSFQMNTEAFF. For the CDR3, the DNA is TGTGCCAGCAGCTTCCAGATGAACACTGAAGCTTTCTTT.

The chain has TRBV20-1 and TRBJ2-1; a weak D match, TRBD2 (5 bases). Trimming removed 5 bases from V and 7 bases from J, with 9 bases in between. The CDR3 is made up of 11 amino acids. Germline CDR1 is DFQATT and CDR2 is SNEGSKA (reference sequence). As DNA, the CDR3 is TGCAGTGCTCCGACTATAAATGAGCAGTTCTTC. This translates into CSAPTINEQFF.

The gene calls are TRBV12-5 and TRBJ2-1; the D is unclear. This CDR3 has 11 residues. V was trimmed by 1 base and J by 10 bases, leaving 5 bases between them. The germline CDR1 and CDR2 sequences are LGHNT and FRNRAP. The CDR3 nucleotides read TGTGCTAGTGGTTTGGATGAGGAGCAGTTCTTC. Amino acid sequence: CASGLDEEQFF.

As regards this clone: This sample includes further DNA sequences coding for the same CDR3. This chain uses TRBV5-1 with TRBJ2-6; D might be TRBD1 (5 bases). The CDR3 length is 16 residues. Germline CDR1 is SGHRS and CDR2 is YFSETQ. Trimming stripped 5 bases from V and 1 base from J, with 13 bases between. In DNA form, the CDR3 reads TGCGCCAGCAGACTTGAAGCAGGGTCTGGGGCCAACGTCCTGACTTTC. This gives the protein CASRLEAGSGANVLTF.

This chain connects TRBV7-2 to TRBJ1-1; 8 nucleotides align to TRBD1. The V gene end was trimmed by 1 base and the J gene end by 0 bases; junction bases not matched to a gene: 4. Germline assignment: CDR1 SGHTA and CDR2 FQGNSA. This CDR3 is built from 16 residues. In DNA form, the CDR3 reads TGTGCCAGCAGCTTAGGGGACAGGCGCATGAACACTGAAGCTTTCTTT. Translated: CASSLGDRRMNTEAFF.

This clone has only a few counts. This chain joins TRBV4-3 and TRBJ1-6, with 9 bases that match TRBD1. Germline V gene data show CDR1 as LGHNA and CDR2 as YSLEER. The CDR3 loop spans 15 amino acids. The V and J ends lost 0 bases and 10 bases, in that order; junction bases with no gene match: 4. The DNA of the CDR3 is TGCGCCAGCAGCCAAGAGGACAGGGGCAGCTCACCCCTCCACTTT. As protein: CASSQEDRGSSPLHF.